This T cell receptor beta chain appears in the sequencing data of a study of TIL therapy for anti-PD-1-resistant metastatic lung cancer listed by TCRdb under 2021. With regard to the full study: Tumors were collected before any PD-1/PD-L1 blockade, after which patients were given nivolumab, and patients who progressed were given lymphodepletion, an infusion of expanded TIL and IL-2. Among the enrolled patients, the median age was about 52 years (range roughly 35-75), and the median tumor PD-L1 proportion score was under 6.5%. A median non-synonymous tumor mutation burden of under 1.9 mutations per megabase was determined across the cohort by whole-exome sequencing. T cell receptor beta sequencing of tumor and peripheral blood served to follow clonotypes across the tumor, the expanded TIL product, and serial blood samples. The cohort was predominantly lung adenocarcinoma, with several EGFR-mutant and two ALK-rearranged tumors, and half of patients were current or former smokers.

There are 18 amino acids in the CDR3, from cysteine to phenylalanine inclusive. This entry keeps only the CDR3 DNA: 54 bases, framed from base 1. The junction carries 16 bases between V and J, which are trimmed by 0 bases and 0 bases respectively. The germline V gene supplies CDR1 SGHRS and CDR2 YFSETQ. This clone was picked up one time. What antigen it recognizes has not been identified. There are no base qualities to consult, and no much larger clone falls within one base. This sample's time point label indicates: pre-treatment sample, taken before nivolumab and TIL therapy. Adults with stage 4 NSCLC were enrolled from late 2017 to January 2020 in a dual-center phase I trial. The samples were obtained from a phase I trial that was single-arm and open-label and tested tumor-infiltrating lymphocyte therapy combined with nivolumab in advanced non-small cell lung cancer. Blood mononuclear cells from EDTA tubes were isolated by Ficoll gradient, snap-frozen as pellets, and DNA was extracted with a Qiagen mini-prep kit.

TCR beta CDR3 regions were amplified from genomic DNA with the immunoSEQ v3 hsTCRB kit using bias-controlled multiplex PCR. TCR libraries were sequenced on an Illumina NextSeq 500 to approximately 2 million read pairs for survey level or about 4.5-6.5 million for deep level. On the authors' methods: The immunoSEQ Analyzer software assigned V, D and J genes, filtered out non-productive sequences, and reported clonality. Repertoires of infused TIL and blood were compared using productive Simpson clonality and the Morisita overlap index of productive TRB rearrangements. For each clone in blood, the absolute clonotype count was estimated by multiplying the lymphocyte count by the CD3+ fraction and by the clone's productive frequency. TCRdb took this table from immuneACCESS and kept in-frame rearrangements with V and J called. Such tables lack part of the clones; where checked against another copy, unresolved V genes explain under half of the gap, and the rest is unexplained. The V and J calls and clone size were taken over from that table, and D and trimming were inferred from the DNA. This sample comprises around 15,000 clones, 74% of them detected only once. The ten largest account for under 45% of the sample.

The paper as a whole reports these results and caveats: The baseline peripheral repertoire was partially replaced by infused TIL clonotypes, which then decayed over months, and persistence showed no apparent association with response. Because the cohort was highly selected, with more treatment-naive, never-smoker and oncogene-addicted patients than is typical, generalizability is limited. The study protocol defined all tumor marker inferences as exploratory.

The sequencing here drew on blood, taken at baseline. The TCR sequence derives from a person aged 25-80 years with non-small cell lung cancer. In this chain, TRBV5-1 is recombined with TRBJ1-3, and perhaps TRBD1 as D gene, on 5 matching bases. CDR3 sequence: CASSLDPSQVISGNTIYF. Read as DNA, the sequence is TGCGCCAGCAGCTTGGACCCATCACAGGTGATCTCTGGAAACACCATATATTTT.